The rows below give T cell receptor beta chains drawn from one sample of a study of T-cell reconstitution after alpha-beta-depleted transplantation in children. TCRdb redid the calling of the PCR reads with MiXCR, one entry per CDR3 protein. This table has fewer than 700,000 distinct CDR3 sequences, 13% appearing once. Sequenced here: PBMCs, mostly from graft donor cells, sampled 360 days after TCRalphabeta/CD19-depleted stem cell transplant. Receptors originate from a male patient younger than 18 who had a stem cell transplant for acute myeloid leukemia, so the T cells may come from the graft donor. CDR3s include the opening cysteine and the closing phenylalanine or tryptophan. Each record gives: D gene, J gene, V gene, clone size, CDR3 protein, CDR3 DNA. A D gene is named only where the DNA matches it firmly. Clone size, where shown, is once, few, many, or a class for clones that have expanded.

TRBD1 | TRBJ2-1 | TRBV12-3/TRBV12-4 | many | CASSYMTGVAYNEQFF | TGTGCCAGCAGCTATATGACAGGGGTAGCCTACAATGAGCAGTTCTTC
TRBD2 | TRBJ2-7 | TRBV9 | many | CASRRYPGGSREQYF | TGTGCCAGCAGGAGGTACCCGGGAGGGTCGCGCGAGCAGTACTTC
NA | TRBJ2-7 | TRBV12-3/TRBV12-4 | many | CASSFGQGGEQYF | TGTGCCAGCAGTTTCGGGCAGGGCGGCGAGCAGTACTTC
NA | TRBJ2-7 | TRBV14 | NA | CASSSSSDRRYEQYF | TGTGCCAGCAGCTCCTCCAGTGACAGGAGGTACGAGCAGTACTTC
NA | TRBJ2-7 | TRBV6-1 | few | CACRPSGGYEQYF | TGTGCCTGTCGGCCGAGCGGTGGCTACGAGCAGTACTTC
NA | TRBJ2-7 | TRBV25-1 | many | CASSGVGGYEQYF | TGTGCCAGCAGTGGGGTGGGTGGCTACGAGCAGTACTTC
TRBD2 | TRBJ2-1 | TRBV4-3 | many | CASSLGEGPYNEQFF | TGCGCCAGCAGCCTTGGGGAGGGGCCTTACAATGAGCAGTTCTTC
TRBD2 | TRBJ2-7 | TRBV20-1 | few | CSARDFDGRAVTGKFYEQYF | TGCAGTGCTAGAGATTTTGACGGGAGGGCGGTCACGGGAAAGTTTTACGAGCAGTACTTC
NA | TRBJ2-1 | TRBV7-6 | NA | CASSYGLGLNNEQFF | TGTGCCAGCAGCTACGGGTTGGGGTTAAACAATGAGCAGTTCTTC
TRBD2 | TRBJ2-3 | TRBV20-1 | few | CSAPSMWGGRSTDTQYF | TGCAGTGCACCTAGTATGTGGGGCGGGAGGAGCACAGATACGCAGTATTTT
NA | TRBJ2-7 | TRBV5-6 | NA | CASSARGEKDYEQYF | TGTGCCAGCAGCGCAAGAGGGGAGAAGGACTACGAGCAGTACTTC
NA | TRBJ1-2 | TRBV2 | many | CASRPGVPYGYTF | TGTGCCAGCAGACCCGGGGTCCCCTATGGCTACACCTTC
NA | TRBJ2-7 | TRBV4-1 | few | CASSQEDRLNMVTVGPGYEQYF | TGCGCCAGCAGCCAAGAAGATCGGCTAAACATGGTGACGGTTGGTCCTGGCTACGAGCAGTACTTC
TRBD2 | TRBJ2-1 | TRBV24-1 | few | CATSEHPSGNNNEQFF | TGTGCCACCAGTGAACACCCTAGCGGGAATAACAATGAGCAGTTCTTC
NA | TRBJ2-3 | TRBV14 | NA | CASSQEGFFGSSTDTQYF | TGTGCCAGCAGCCAAGAAGGATTCTTCGGCTCAAGCACAGATACGCAGTATTTT
TRBD1 | TRBJ2-1 | TRBV20-1 | NA | CSARVGGTGSYNEQFF | TGCAGTGCTAGAGTCGGTGGGACAGGGAGTTACAATGAGCAGTTCTTC
TRBD2 | TRBJ2-1 | TRBV27 | few | CASSSSGGILGQFF | TGTGCCAGCAGTTCTAGCGGAGGGATATTAGGGCAGTTCTTC
NA | TRBJ2-3 | TRBV29-1 | NA | CSVDRPRTLITDTQYF | TGCAGCGTTGATCGCCCCCGAACCCTCATCACAGATACGCAGTATTTT
TRBD2 | TRBJ2-7 | TRBV6-2/TRBV6-3 | NA | CASSYPTSTNF | TGTGCCAGCAGTTACCCGACTAGCACAAACTTC
NA | TRBJ2-7 | TRBV12-3/TRBV12-4 | NA | CASSRYRYEQYF | TGTGCCAGCAGCCGATACCGCTACGAGCAGTACTTC
NA | TRBJ1-1 | TRBV19 | NA | CASSIVDRLTEAFF | TGTGCCAGTAGTATAGTCGACCGACTAACTGAAGCTTTCTTT
NA | TRBJ2-7 | TRBV29-1 | few | CSVSTPSYEQYF | TGCAGCGTTTCGACACCGTCCTACGAGCAGTACTTC
TRBD1 | TRBJ1-5 | TRBV30 | NA | CAWSEGQGYNQPQHF | TGTGCCTGGAGTGAGGGACAGGGATACAATCAGCCCCAGCATTTT
NA | TRBJ2-1 | TRBV3-1 | many | CASSQGRLPAFYNEQFF | TGTGCCAGCAGCCAAGGTCGGCTCCCTGCCTTCTACAATGAGCAGTTCTTC
NA | TRBJ2-7 | TRBV6-2/TRBV6-3 | NA | CASSSPHGGTHYEQYF | TGTGCCAGCAGTTCCCCTCACGGCGGGACCCACTACGAGCAGTACTTC
TRBD2 | TRBJ2-5 | TRBV4-1 | few | CASSQDPPMTSGRLRETQYF | TGCGCCAGCAGCCAAGATCCCCCGATGACTAGCGGGAGATTGCGGGAGACCCAGTACTTC
TRBD2 | TRBJ2-7 | TRBV28 | NA | CASSTSGGLPGTQYF | TGTGCCAGCAGCACCTCGGGGGGGTTGCCCGGGACGCAGTACTTC
TRBD1 | TRBJ2-1 | TRBV3-1 | few | CASSLWTGLEQFF | TGTGCCAGCAGCCTCTGGACAGGACTTGAGCAGTTCTTC
TRBD1 | TRBJ2-1 | TRBV29-1 | few | CSVPTGGFYNEQFF | TGCAGCGTTCCTACAGGGGGCTTTTACAATGAGCAGTTCTTC
TRBD2 | TRBJ2-7 | TRBV19 | few | CASSLPGTSGIYEQYF | TGTGCCAGTAGTCTCCCCGGGACTAGCGGGATCTACGAGCAGTACTTC
NA | TRBJ1-1 | TRBV14 | NA | CASGKRNTEAFF | TGTGCCAGCGGAAAGAGGAACACTGAAGCTTTCTTT
NA | TRBJ2-3 | TRBV12-3/TRBV12-4 | NA | CASSLMGGPLTDTQYF | TGTGCCAGCAGTTTGATGGGGGGTCCCCTCACAGATACGCAGTATTTT
TRBD2 | TRBJ2-7 | TRBV7-6 | NA | CASSPRSRTSGRAGSYEQYF | TGTGCCAGCAGCCCTAGGAGTCGGACTAGCGGGAGGGCCGGGTCCTACGAGCAGTACTTC
TRBD2 | TRBJ2-5 | TRBV3-1 | NA | CASSQEPLAEQETQYF | TGTGCCAGCAGCCAAGAGCCACTAGCGGAACAAGAGACCCAGTACTTC
TRBD2 | TRBJ2-7 | TRBV3-1 | NA | CASSPSGRIYEQYF | TGTGCCAGCAGCCCGAGCGGGAGGATCTACGAGCAGTACTTC
NA | TRBJ2-5 | TRBV3-1 | NA | CASSLALGQRTQETQYF | TGTGCCAGCAGCCTCGCTTTAGGACAGAGAACACAAGAGACCCAGTACTTC
TRBD1 | TRBJ2-3 | TRBV12-3/TRBV12-4 | few | CASSFPGQGSTDTQYF | TGTGCCAGCAGTTTCCCCGGACAGGGGTCCACAGATACGCAGTATTTT
NA | TRBJ2-3 | TRBV9 | NA | CASSAGWEIATDTQYF | TGTGCCAGCAGCGCCGGGTGGGAGATTGCCACAGATACGCAGTATTTT
NA | TRBJ1-2 | TRBV7-8 | NA | CASAPAETYGYTF | TGTGCTTCTGCGCCCGCAGAGACCTATGGCTACACCTTC
NA | TRBJ2-5 | TRBV29-1 | many | CSVGAAETQYF | TGCAGCGTTGGGGCAGCAGAGACCCAGTACTTC
TRBD1 | TRBJ2-7 | TRBV15 | many | CATSRNRDKGTGYHEQYF | TGTGCCACCAGCAGGAACCGAGATAAAGGGACAGGGTACCACGAGCAGTACTTC
TRBD2 | TRBJ2-1 | TRBV20-1 | many | CSGTTSGRSHNEQFF | TGCAGTGGCACGACTAGCGGGAGGTCCCATAATGAGCAGTTCTTC
TRBD2 | TRBJ2-4 | TRBV20-1 | few | CSARDRRGGRLTIQYF | TGCAGTGCTAGAGATAGGAGGGGAGGGCGGCTAACCATTCAGTACTTC
NA | TRBJ2-7 | TRBV18 | few | CASSPVVTGSYEQYF | TGTGCCAGCTCACCAGTGGTGACAGGCTCCTACGAGCAGTACTTC
NA | TRBJ2-2 | TRBV20-1 | many | CSARTAVNTGELFF | TGCAGTGCTAGGACGGCGGTTAACACCGGGGAGCTGTTTTTT
NA | TRBJ2-7 | TRBV7-6 | NA | CASSLSPPTVLSSYEQYF | TGTGCCAGCAGCTTGTCGCCCCCCACGGTCCTGAGCTCCTACGAGCAGTACTTC
NA | TRBJ2-6 | TRBV12-3/TRBV12-4 | few | CASSYRLLLTSGANVLTF | TGTGCCAGCAGTTACCGACTACTCCTCACCTCTGGGGCCAACGTCCTGACTTTC
TRBD2 | TRBJ2-7 | TRBV7-6 | few | CASSGGLAGIYEQYF | TGTGCCAGCAGCGGAGGACTAGCGGGAATCTACGAGCAGTACTTC
NA | TRBJ2-7 | TRBV21-1 | many | CASSGTSVKLELYEQYF | TGTGCCAGCAGCGGGACTAGCGTGAAGTTGGAGCTCTACGAGCAGTACTTC
NA | TRBJ2-5 | TRBV2 | NA | CANRGRSPGDQETQYF | TGTGCCAACCGTGGCCGGAGCCCAGGGGACCAAGAGACCCAGTACTTC
TRBD2 | TRBJ2-1 | TRBV20-1 | NA | CSTSGGSWYNEQFF | TGCAGTACATCGGGGGGTAGTTGGTACAATGAGCAGTTCTTC
NA | TRBJ2-1 | TRBV14 | many | CASSLLGGGPQFF | TGTGCCAGCAGCCTTCTCGGGGGAGGCCCCCAGTTCTTC
NA | TRBJ2-7 | TRBV7-2 | few | CASSLSGTQHF | TGTGCCAGCAGTCTCAGCGGGACACAACACTTC
NA | TRBJ2-5 | TRBV7-2 | many | CASSSMTQGGRTQYF | TGTGCCAGCAGCTCGATGACCCAGGGTGGTCGGACCCAGTACTTC
TRBD1 | TRBJ1-5 | TRBV28 | NA | CASSLVGQPNQPQHF | TGTGCCAGCAGTTTGGTGGGACAGCCGAATCAGCCCCAGCATTTT
TRBD1 | TRBJ1-2 | TRBV7-2 | NA | CASSLTGGTHGYTF | TGTGCCAGCAGCTTGACAGGGGGCACCCATGGCTACACCTTC
NA | TRBJ1-1 | TRBV4-3 | many | CASSHRDMSNTEAFF | TGCGCCAGCAGCCACCGGGACATGTCAAACACTGAAGCTTTCTTT
NA | TRBJ2-3 | TRBV6-2/TRBV6-3 | few | CASEGLTDTQYF | TGTGCCAGCGAGGGACTTACAGATACGCAGTATTTT